The text below deals with one T cell receptor beta chain. The data derive from a study of blood T cell repertoires in COVID-19. This CDR3 is 17 amino acids long. The V gene's germline CDR1 is MGHRA and CDR2 YSYEKL. Trimming took 0 bases from V and 2 from J, leaving 13 bases between them. Repertoires were generated with immunoSEQ multiplex PCR, while TCRdb's copy carries only in-frame clones and drops some. The data hold 380,000 or so clones, with 81% observed a single time. Sequencing was done on a sample of peripheral blood. V is TRBV4-1 and J is TRBJ1-4; D possibly corresponds to TRBD1 (6 bases). The origin of this receptor is a human donor with acute or convalescent COVID-19. The donor label of this sample is uncertain. This chain's CDR3 is CASSQDRAGETNEKLFF. For the CDR3, the DNA is TGCGCCAGCAGCCAAGATCGGGCAGGGGAGACTAATGAAAAACTGTTTTTT.